Included here is one T cell receptor (beta chain) sequence, with context. Its antigen is not identified. The CDR3 has 13 amino acids. The ends were cut back, 5 bases at V and 6 bases at J, with 14 bases in the middle. CDR1 and CDR2 (germline): LNHDA, SQIVND (reference sequence). These data belong to a study of cytomegalovirus exposure and HLA in healthy donors. Profiling relied on immunoSEQ multiplex PCR, and the TCRdb table lists in-frame clones only, not all of them. The sample carries some 150,000 clones, roughly 86% recorded once. Whole-study results and caveats: Many donors carried some public TCRs, although rarity characterized most TCR sequences.

The V call is TRBV19, the J call TRBJ2-7, with D possibly matching TRBD2 (6 bases). The sequence derives from a young man in good health and CMV-seropositive. Material for sequencing was PBMCs. The CDR3: CASSRTTPSEQYF. CDR3 sequence (DNA): TGTGCCAGTAGTCGGACTACTCCGAGCGAGCAGTACTTC.